Shown below are 24 T cell receptor beta chains from a single sample sequenced in a study of molecular identifiers for immune sequencing clone quantification. In TCRdb, the PCR reads were re-called with MiXCR into one record per CDR3 protein. The sample lists under 800,000 distinct CDR3 sequences, approximately 24% seen once, with 0.78% in the top ten. The sequencing input was naive CD8+ T cells from blood, with Jurkat cell RNA spiked in. Subset: FACS-sorted CD8+CD4-CCR7+CD45RA+ naive T cells. These receptors were obtained from a human donor in good health. Some libraries in this study had Jurkat cell RNA spiked in.

This clonotype has just one count. One end of the junction fails to match germline, which may point to a read error. The chain combines TRBV28 with TRBJ2-3; 10 bases line up with TRBD2. The CDR3 length is 15 residues. The germline V gene has CDR1 MDHEN and CDR2 SYDVKM. The CDR3 loop is CASGFRGLATDTQYF. CDR3 coding DNA: TGTGCCAGCGGTTTCAGGGGACTAGCGACAGATACGCAGTATTTT.

Remarks on this clonotype: With a much larger clone just one base away, this may be a read error. The chain joins TRBV30 to TRBJ1-1, with D perhaps TRBD1 (5 bases). The CDR3 sequence is 14 residues long. Per germline, CDR1 GTSNPN and CDR2 SVGIG (reference sequence). V was pared by 8 bases and J by 2 bases, with 18 bases between. This CDR3 reads CAGTGPQGNTEAFF. CDR3 in DNA: TGTGCCGGGACCGGACCCCAAGGCAACACTGAAGCTTTCTTT. The variable domain in full, completed from reference TRBV30 and TRBJ1-1, reads SQTIHQWPATLVQPVGSPLSLECTVEGTSNPNLYWYRQAAGRGLQLLFYSVGIGQISSEVPQNLSASRPQDRQFILSSKKLLLSDSGFYLCAGTGPQGNTEAFFGQGTRLTVV.

Regarding this clonotype: This clone may be a read error of a much larger clone one base away. The CDR3 end shows no conserved phenylalanine or tryptophan, and so a read error is likely. J is TRBJ1-5 and V is TRBV6-1, with a weak D call TRBD1 (6 bases). The V and J ends lost 1 base and 2 bases respectively, with 15 bases between them. CDR1 and CDR2 (germline): MNHNS, SASEGT. The CDR3 runs to 17 residues. This chain's CDR3 is CASSEGFGGAGNQPQHS. The CDR3 DNA is TGTGCCAGCAGTGAAGGGTTTGGGGGGGCAGGCAATCAGCCCCAGCATTCT.

The chain combines TRBV7-2 with TRBJ2-7; 8 nucleotides line up with TRBD2. The CDR3 is 16 amino acids. Germline lookup yields CDR1 SGHTA and CDR2 FQGNSA. J was trimmed by 1 base and V by 5 bases; bases with no gene match: 10. Here the CDR3 reads CASSEGLGGRSYEQYF. As DNA, the CDR3 is TGTGCCAGCAGCGAGGGCTTGGGCGGGAGGTCCTACGAGCAGTACTTC.

Concerning this clonotype: A junction end diverges from the germline sequence, so it may reflect a read error. The chain joins TRBV9 to TRBJ2-3, with TRBD2 as a possible D gene (6 bases). This CDR3 is 16 amino acids long. The germline gives CDR1 SGDLS, CDR2 YYNGEE. Written as DNA, the CDR3 is TGTGCCAGCAGCGTAGCGGGAGAGCCATACACAGATGCGCAGTATTTT. Protein: CASSVAGEPYTDAQYF. Full variable domain (outside the CDR3, taken from reference TRBV9 and TRBJ2-3): DSGVTQTPKHLITATGQRVTLRCSPRSGDLSVYWYQQSLDQGLQFLIQYYNGEERAKGNILERFSAQQFPDLHSELNLSSLELGDSALYFCASSVAGEPYTDAQYFGPGTRLTVL.

The V call is TRBV28, the J call TRBJ1-3; tentatively, D is TRBD1 (5 bases). The germline V and J ends were trimmed by 5 bases and 4 bases, with 15 bases remaining between them. The CDR3 has 15 residues. The germline CDR1 and CDR2 sequences are MDHEN and SYDVKM. CDR3 sequence (DNA): TGTGCCAGCAGTCCGCCGGCAGGGTCAGGAAACACCATATATTTT. Translating gives CASSPPAGSGNTIYF.

This clonotype has ten or more counts. The rearrangement links TRBV20-1 to TRBJ1-1; D is unclear. The V gene lost 0 bases and the J gene lost 3 bases, with 11 bases spanning the gap. The CDR3 length is 14 residues. From germline, CDR1 is DFQATT and CDR2 SNEGSKA (reference sequence). The CDR3 DNA is TGCAGTGCTAGAGATGTTGGGGAGGACACTGAAGCTTTCTTT. Protein: CSARDVGEDTEAFF.

This clonotype has a count of ten or more. The rearrangement links TRBV20-1 to TRBJ2-3, with TRBD2 as a possible D gene (6 bases). CDR3 length equals 13 residues. V lost 3 bases and J 0 bases, leaving 7 bases between the germline ends. Germline CDR1 DFQATT, CDR2 SNEGSKA (reference sequence). CDR3 DNA sequence: TGCAGTGCTAGCGGGGGAAGCACAGATACGCAGTATTTT. Amino acids: CSASGGSTDTQYF.

V and J are TRBV9 and TRBJ2-1; TRBD1 agrees at 7 bases. This CDR3 is 15 amino acids long. Trimming cost V 3 bases and J 0 bases; bases outside gene matches: 3. Germline CDR1 is SGDLS and CDR2 is YYNGEE. CDR3 region: CASSARDSSYNEQFF. Written as DNA, the CDR3 is TGTGCCAGCAGCGCCAGGGACAGCTCCTACAATGAGCAGTTCTTC.

In this sample, this clonotype turned up many times. V is TRBV29-1 and J is TRBJ1-1; 10 nucleotides align to TRBD1. The CDR3 loop spans 13 amino acids. V shed 6 bases and J 6 bases; nucleotides not matched to a gene: 7. CDR1 and CDR2 (germline): SQVTM, ANQGSEA. The CDR3 region is CSVGTGERAEAFF. The DNA of the CDR3 is TGCAGCGTCGGGACAGGGGAACGTGCTGAAGCTTTCTTT.

There are many counts of this clonotype. The genes are TRBV20-1 and TRBJ2-7, with 9 nucleotides matching TRBD2. Germline assignment: CDR1 DFQATT and CDR2 SNEGSKA (reference sequence). V gave up 0 bases and J gave up 2 bases; unmatched junction bases: 5. The CDR3 extends over 15 amino acids. The CDR3 DNA reads TGCAGTGCTAGAGAGGCGGGAGGGCCTCCCTACGAGCAGTACTTC. It specifies CSAREAGGPPYEQYF.

This clonotype was observed at least ten times. The CDR3 spells CASSVGRGGQDTQYF. Written as DNA, the CDR3 is TGTGCCAGCAGCGTAGGACGGGGGGGCCAAGATACGCAGTATTTT. V is TRBV9 and J is TRBJ2-3, with 8 bases aligning to TRBD2. The CDR3 is 15 residues long. The germline V gene encodes CDR1 SGDLS and CDR2 YYNGEE. The J segment lost 5 bases and the V segment lost 0 bases, leaving 5 bases of the junction unmatched.

This clonotype has at least ten counts. The chain combines TRBV15 with TRBJ2-3, with D unresolved. Between the trimmed V and J ends, which lost 0 bases and 0 bases, there was a span of 7 bases. This CDR3 is built from 15 residues. Germline-derived CDR1 and CDR2 are LNHNV and YYDKDF (reference sequence). CDR3 sequence: CATSRDLDSTDTQYF. CDR3 sequence (DNA): TGTGCCACCAGCAGAGATTTGGACAGCACAGATACGCAGTATTTT. The complete variable domain, with remaining parts taken from reference TRBV15 and TRBJ2-3, reads DAMVIQNPRYQVTQFGKPVTLSCSQTLNHNVMYWYQQKSSQAPKLLFHYYDKDFNNEADTPDNFQSRRPNTSFCFLDIRSPGLGDTAMYLCATSRDLDSTDTQYFGPGTRLTVL.

At least ten counts were recorded for this clonotype. This chain links TRBV27 with TRBJ2-5; TRBD1 or TRBD2 may be the D gene (5 bases each). Germline V gene data show CDR1 as MNHEY and CDR2 as SMNVEV (reference sequence). V was clipped by 5 bases and J by 5 bases, with 12 bases between them. This CDR3 spans 13 amino acids. Here the CDR3 reads CASSPMRGETQYF. DNA of the CDR3: TGTGCCAGCAGTCCCATGAGGGGCGAGACCCAGTACTTC.

This clonotype was counted a few times. The rearrangement joins TRBV7-8 to TRBJ2-7, with 8 nucleotides matching TRBD2. CDR1 and CDR2 from the germline V gene are SGHVS and FQNEAQ. Unmatched junction bases numbered 8, after V lost 1 base and J lost 3 bases. The CDR3 contains 16 residues. CDR3 DNA: TGTGCCAGCAGCTTAGGACGCGGGGGGCCCCGCTACGAGCAGTACTTC. Its protein product is CASSLGRGGPRYEQYF.

This clonotype was detected only a few times. The rearrangement uses TRBV7-9 and TRBJ2-1; 9 bases match TRBD1. With V trimmed by 7 bases and J by 9 bases, 16 bases remained unmatched. Germline V CDR1 and CDR2: SEHNR, FQNEAQ (reference sequence). This CDR3 region has 16 residues. CDR3 nucleotide sequence: TGTGCCAGCATGCAGACAGGGGGACGTTGGATGGGTGAGCAGTTCTTC. Its translation: CASMQTGGRWMGEQFF.

There are a few counts of this clonotype. The junction does not match germline at one end; this may be a read error. The chain couples TRBV5-6 to TRBJ1-1; 7 nucleotides line up with TRBD1. The CDR3 length is 14 residues. Germline-derived CDR1 and CDR2 are SGHDT and YYEEEE. DNA of the CDR3: TGTGCCAGCAGCTTCGGGACAGCGAACACTGAAGCTCTCTTT. Its protein is CASSFGTANTEALF.

The chain joins TRBV6-1 to TRBJ2-6, with 10 positions matching TRBD1. Germline-derived CDR1 and CDR2 are MNHNS and SASEGT. CDR3 length: 19 amino acids. Trimming removed 1 base from V and 5 bases from J; junction bases left unmatched: 11. The CDR3 loop is CASSEVTGQGRGWANVLTF. CDR3 DNA: TGTGCCAGCAGTGAAGTAACGGGACAGGGGAGGGGTTGGGCCAACGTCCTGACTTTC.

This clonotype has at least ten counts. V and J are TRBV5-6 and TRBJ2-3, with D possibly being TRBD1 (5 bases). Germline loops: CDR1 SGHDT, CDR2 YYEEEE. This CDR3 has 12 amino acids. V lost 4 bases, J lost 7 bases, and 10 bases lay in between. The CDR3 reads CASSGASNTQYF. CDR3 nucleotides: TGTGCCAGCAGCGGGGCCTCGAATACGCAGTATTTT. The variable domain in full, with the rest retrieved from reference TRBV5-6 and TRBJ2-3, is DAGVTQSPTHLIKTRGQQVTLRCSPKSGHDTVSWYQQALGQGPQFIFQYYEEEERQRGNFPDRFSGHQFPNYSSELNVNALLLGDSALYLCASSGASNTQYFGPGTRLTVL.

This chain connects TRBV12-3 or TRBV12-4 to TRBJ2-1; 11 nucleotides line up with TRBD2. This CDR3 is 15 amino acids long. V lost 5 bases, J lost 8 bases, and 8 bases stayed unmatched. This CDR3 is CASSRVAGGPDEQFF. The DNA for the CDR3 is TGTGCCAGCAGTAGGGTAGCGGGGGGGCCCGATGAGCAGTTCTTC.

This clonotype came up a few times. This chain joins TRBV19 and TRBJ2-4, with 9 bases identical to TRBD1. The germline V gene encodes CDR1 LNHDA and CDR2 SQIVND (reference sequence). The CDR3 is made up of 16 amino acids. V lost 5 bases and J lost 6; bases outside the gene matches: 11. The CDR3 DNA follows: TGTGCCAGTAGTTTTGGGACAGGGTTTCCCACAAACATTCAGTACTTC. This gives the protein CASSFGTGFPTNIQYF.

This clonotype was observed at least ten times. The J gene is TRBJ1-5, the V gene TRBV28; possible D gene TRBD1, 6 bases. This CDR3 contains 14 residues. Germline CDR1 reads MDHEN; CDR2 reads SYDVKM. Trimming shortened V by 2 bases and J by 5 bases, and 10 bases separated the two germline ends. CDR3 bases: TGTGCCAGCAGTTTAACAGGGTCGGATCAGCCCCAGCATTTT. Encoded protein: CASSLTGSDQPQHF. Supplemented by reference TRBV28 and TRBJ1-5, the full variable domain reads DVKVTQSSRYLVKRTGEKVFLECVQDMDHENMFWYRQDPGLGLRLIYFSYDVKMKEKGDIPEGYSVSREKKERFSLILESASTNQTSMYLCASSLTGSDQPQHFGDGTRLSIL.

This clonotype appeared many times. J is TRBJ2-7 and V is TRBV28, with 10 positions matching TRBD2. Unmatched junction bases numbered 6, after V lost 4 bases and J lost 0 bases. The CDR3 extends over 16 amino acids. Per germline, CDR1 MDHEN and CDR2 SYDVKM. CDR3 sequence reads: CASSSRLAGPSYEQYF. The CDR3 nucleotides read TGTGCCAGCAGTTCGAGACTAGCGGGCCCCTCCTACGAGCAGTACTTC.

The chain employs TRBV7-6 and TRBJ1-6; no firm D call. V was clipped by 1 base and J by 1 base, with 11 bases between them. There are 17 residues in the CDR3. Germline assignment: CDR1 SGHVS and CDR2 FNYEAQ. This CDR3 is CASSLGGERSYNSPLHF. The CDR3 DNA reads as TGTGCCAGCAGCTTAGGCGGTGAGAGGTCCTATAATTCACCCCTCCACTTT.